The present entry profiles one TCR beta chain with its context. In its sample, this clonotype was seen many times. Its antigen has not been determined. Base qualities were left out, and no much larger clone turns up one base away. These data are taken from a study of T cells after yellow fever vaccination (dated by TCRdb to between 2018 and 2021). With regard to the full study: Libraries from fractions with low cell numbers were prepared with the SMART-Seq v4 Ultra Low Input RNA kit. Two healthy male donors made up the cohort, one aged 18 to 30 years and the other aged 30 to 40 years. Blood was drawn at multiple timepoints before and after primary and secondary immunization, with bulk PBMC replicates and cell subsets isolated. To track T-cell clones before and after primary and booster YFV17D yellow fever vaccination, bulk TCR alpha and beta repertoires were sequenced longitudinally.

The CDR1 and CDR2 encoded by the germline V gene are MDHEN and SYDVKM. Inclusive of the bounding cysteine and phenylalanine, the CDR3 is 12 residues long. Only the CDR3 region is kept as DNA, spanning 36 bases read in frame from base 1. V loses 6 bases of germline sequence and J loses 6 bases, and the interval between the two ends is 9 bases. The label giving this sample's treatment or condition can be read as: live attenuated yellow fever vaccine strain. At each blood-draw timepoint, two biological replicates of bulk PBMCs were collected. A standard Ficoll-Paque protocol was used to isolate PBMCs from peripheral blood. RNA was extracted with TriZol from bulk PBMCs, CD4 and CD8 fractions, and dextramer-positive and dextramer-negative fractions. Paper-wide results and their limitations: Compared with the primary T-cell response, the secondary T-cell response was faster but weaker, reaching its peak on day 5 rather than on day 15. Because abundant contaminating clonotypes from the bulk population could be contained in FACS-sorted repertoires, computational filtering was required. A small share of clonotypes occurred in both CD4 and CD8 compartments, likely arising from convergent recombination. After the booster, most of the clones that had expanded following primary vaccination were detected again (almost 98% of CD4 and around 88% of CD8), which suggests that memory was broadly maintained. The study included only a couple of donors, which limits how far the findings can be generalized.

Instrument used: Illumina NovaSeq 6000. TCR cDNA was synthesized by 5'RACE template switching, through which a universal primer site and unique molecular identifiers were introduced. Priming for cDNA synthesis came from both the TCR alpha and TCR beta constant segments. Two PCR steps were used to amplify libraries, with sample barcodes and sequencing adapters being added in the second step. Sequencing of libraries was done on Illumina HiSeq 2500 (2x100 bp) or NovaSeq (2x150 bp). Under the source paper's analysis protocol: MIGEC was used to demultiplex reads and collapse the reads into UMI consensus sequences, and MiXCR was used for V(D)J alignment. Using edgeR on replicate PBMC samples, clonotypes were called vaccine-responding if FDR was below 0.01 and the log2 fold change was above 5 up to day 15. CD4 or CD8 identity was assigned to each bulk clonotype according to whether the clonotype was present at higher abundance in the sequenced CD4 repertoire or the sequenced CD8 repertoire. Using fastp at Q25 and MiXCR, TCRdb reprocessed the public reads and kept productive beta chains. Each record represents a unique CDR3 protein, reported with the most common genes and DNA among its rows. The V and J calls, along with clone size, are taken from TCRdb and not from the paper's own processing. In this sample the table shows hundreds of thousands of distinct CDR3 sequences, under 20% of which occur a single time. The top ten hold 18% of the sample.

The receptor was derived from a man younger than 35 who received the YFV17D yellow fever vaccine. Sample: PBMCs, taken before the yellow fever booster vaccination. The chain uses TRBV28 and TRBJ1-5; no confident D gene assignment can be made. The DNA sequence follows: TGTGCCAGCAGCTCCTCAGGTCAGCCCCAGCATTTT. The encoded protein is CASSSSGQPQHF. The CDR3, completed at both ends by the reference TRBV28 and TRBJ1-5 genes, gives the full variable domain DVKVTQSSRYLVKRTGEKVFLECVQDMDHENMFWYRQDPGLGLRLIYFSYDVKMKEKGDIPEGYSVSREKKERFSLILESASTNQTSMYLCASSSSGQPQHFGDGTRLSIL.